This T cell receptor beta chain was recovered during a study of cytomegalovirus exposure and HLA in healthy donors. Study-level information: The 666 first-cohort repertoires shared a platform with the approximately 130 validation repertoires, as reported in a later analysis. Findings and limits, study-wide: First-cohort TCR clusters tended to co-occur in the roughly 120 validation repertoires, a later analysis found. A list of 150 to 200 TCR beta chains associated with cytomegalovirus was given.

Separate from the roughly 610-subject first cohort, the roughly 130-subject validation cohort was the one that the donors belonged to. The method was immunoSEQ multiplex PCR; TCRdb's version includes in-frame clones alone and lacks a portion of them. Here the sample spans some 79,000 clones, about 94% being singletons. CDR3 length: 12 amino acids. The ends were cut back, 7 bases at V and 1 base at J, with 4 bases in the middle. Looked up from germline, CDR1 is LNHDA and CDR2 is SQIVND (reference sequence). With respect to this clone: Its antigen is currently unknown.

The chain is built from TRBV19 and TRBJ2-2; D gene ambiguous. Sequencing input: PBMCs. The TCR was taken from a woman in her late teens or twenties in good health and CMV-seropositive. In DNA, the CDR3 is TGTGCCAGTAATCAGAACACCGGGGAGCTGTTTTTT. It encodes CASNQNTGELFF.